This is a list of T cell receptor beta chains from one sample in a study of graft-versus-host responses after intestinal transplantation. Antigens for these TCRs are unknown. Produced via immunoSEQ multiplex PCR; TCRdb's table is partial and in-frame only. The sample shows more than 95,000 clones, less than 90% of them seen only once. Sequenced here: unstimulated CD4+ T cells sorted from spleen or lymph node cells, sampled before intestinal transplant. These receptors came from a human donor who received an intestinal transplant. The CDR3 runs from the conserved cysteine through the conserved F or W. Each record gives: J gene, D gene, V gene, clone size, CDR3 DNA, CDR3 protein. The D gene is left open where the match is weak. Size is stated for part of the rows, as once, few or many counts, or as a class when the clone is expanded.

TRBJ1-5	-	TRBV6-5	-	TGTGCCAGCAGTGAAGACGGGGGCAATCAGCCCCAGCATTTT	CASSEDGGNQPQHF
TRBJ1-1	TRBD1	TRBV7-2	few	TGTGCCAGCAGCTTTAATGGACAGGCCTACACTGAAGCTTTCTTT	CASSFNGQAYTEAFF
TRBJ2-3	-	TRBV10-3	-	TGTGCCATCAGCCAGGGAGCAGATACGCAGTATTTT	CAISQGADTQYF
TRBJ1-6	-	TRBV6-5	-	TGTGCCAGCAGTTCCCTCCCTCAGGGGACTAATTCACCCCTCCACTTT	CASSSLPQGTNSPLHF
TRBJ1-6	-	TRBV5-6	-	TGTGCCAGCAGCTTAGGGGGGCGGGAACCCCTCCACTTT	CASSLGGREPLHF
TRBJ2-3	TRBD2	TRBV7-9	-	TGTGCCAGCAGCTTAGAAGCGGGATTCACAGATACGCAGTATTTT	CASSLEAGFTDTQYF
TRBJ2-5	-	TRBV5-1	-	TGCGCCAGCAGCTTCGGTGGACAAGAGACCCAGTACTTC	CASSFGGQETQYF
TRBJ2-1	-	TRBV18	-	TGTGCCAGCTCAAGACAGGACCCAGGGTACAATGAGCAGTTCTTC	CASSRQDPGYNEQFF
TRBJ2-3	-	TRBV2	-	TGTGCCAGTGTCGTGGGTCAGAGCACAGATACGCAGTATTTT	CASVVGQSTDTQYF
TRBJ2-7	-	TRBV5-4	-	TGTGCCAGCAGCTTGACGGCGAGCTCCTACGAGCAGTACTTC	CASSLTASSYEQYF
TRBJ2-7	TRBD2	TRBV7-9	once	TGTGCCAGCAGCCCAGAAGCGGGGGCCAGCTCCTACGAGCAGTACTTC	CASSPEAGASSYEQYF
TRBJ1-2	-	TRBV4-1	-	TGCGCCAGCAGCCAATCCACCGGGACATCTAACTATGGCTACACCTTC	CASSQSTGTSNYGYTF
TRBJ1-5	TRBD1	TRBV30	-	TGTGCCTGCGGACAGGGATTGAGGCATCAGCCCCAGCATTTT	CACGQGLRHQPQHF
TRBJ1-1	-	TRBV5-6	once	TGTGCCAGCAGCCCCGACAGACTGAACACTGAAGCTTTCTTT	CASSPDRLNTEAFF
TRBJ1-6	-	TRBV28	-	TGTGCCAGCAGGGCAGATTTCAATTCACCCCTCCACTTT	CASRADFNSPLHF
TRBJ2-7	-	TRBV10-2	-	TGCGCCAGCAGTGAGTCCGGGTACGAGCAGTACTTC	CASSESGYEQYF
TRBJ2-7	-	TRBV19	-	TGTGCCAGTAGTCCAGGGCAGGTCCCCTACGAGCAGTACTTC	CASSPGQVPYEQYF
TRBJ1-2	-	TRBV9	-	TGTGCCAGCAGCGTAGAATTCAGTGGGAGGAGCGGCTACACCTTC	CASSVEFSGRSGYTF
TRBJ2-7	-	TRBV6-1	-	TGTGCCAGCAGTGAAAACGGTTACGAGCAGTACTTC	CASSENGYEQYF
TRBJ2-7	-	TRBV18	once	TGTGCCAGCTCACCACCCAGCAGGGAACTTCGCGAGCAGTACTTC	CASSPPSRELREQYF
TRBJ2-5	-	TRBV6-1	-	TGTGCCAGCAGTAACCCCGGAGGAGGGCAAGAGACCCAGTACTTC	CASSNPGGGQETQYF
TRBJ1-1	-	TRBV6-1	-	TGTGCCAGCAGTTTCCGGGGGGGCACTGAAGCTTTCTTT	CASSFRGGTEAFF
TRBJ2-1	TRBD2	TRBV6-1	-	TGTGCCAGCAGTTTTCTAGCGGGAGGGCCCCATGAGCAGTTCTTC	CASSFLAGGPHEQFF
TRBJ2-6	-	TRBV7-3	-	TGTGCCAGCAGCATGTACAGGGCTGGGGCCAACGTCCTGACTTTC	CASSMYRAGANVLTF
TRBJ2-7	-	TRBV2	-	TGTGCCAGCAGTGAAGCAAGGGACGAGCAGTACTTC	CASSEARDEQYF
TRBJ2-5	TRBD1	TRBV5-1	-	TGCGCCAGCAGCTTGCCGTTGGGTGGGACAGTAGCAGAGACCCAGTACTTC	CASSLPLGGTVAETQYF
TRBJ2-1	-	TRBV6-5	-	TGTGCCAGCAGTTACTCGATTCCCGGGGGCGGAAATGAGCAGTTCTTC	CASSYSIPGGGNEQFF
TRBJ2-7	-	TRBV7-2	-	TGTGCCAGCAGCTATCCCCCTCTTATCGAGCAGTACTTC	CASSYPPLIEQYF
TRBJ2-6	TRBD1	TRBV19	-	TGTGCCAGTAGTCAGGGACAGGGTCCCTCTGGGGCCAACGTCCTGACTTTC	CASSQGQGPSGANVLTF
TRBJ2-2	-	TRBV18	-	TGTGCCAGCTCACCAGGTAGCGACACCGGGGAGCTGTTTTTT	CASSPGSDTGELFF
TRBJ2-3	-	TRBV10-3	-	TGTGCCATCCAAGGCGACCCAGGGGTATCGACAGATGCGCAGTATTTT	CAIQGDPGVSTDAQYF
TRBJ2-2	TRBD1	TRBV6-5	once	TGTGCCAGCAGTTGGACAGGGGACACCGGGGAGCTGTTTTTT	CASSWTGDTGELFF
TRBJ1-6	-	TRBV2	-	TGTGCCAGCACCGTTCAAGCATCTGATTCACCCCTCCACTTT	CASTVQASDSPLHF
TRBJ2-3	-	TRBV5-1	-	TGCGCCAGCAGCTGGAGAGATACGCAGTATTTT	CASSWRDTQYF
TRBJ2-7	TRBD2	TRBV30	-	TGTGCCTGGAGTATTGCGGGAGTGCGTTTTGTCTACGAGCAGTACTTC	CAWSIAGVRFVYEQYF
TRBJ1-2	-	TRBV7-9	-	TGTGCCAGCACCTCCTATGGCTACACCTTC	CASTSYGYTF
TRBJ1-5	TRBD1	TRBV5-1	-	TGCGCCAGCAGCTTGACAGGGGATCAGCCCCAGCATTTT	CASSLTGDQPQHF
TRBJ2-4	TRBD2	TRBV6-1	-	TGTGCCAGCAGTGGGGTGGGACTAACTCAGTACTTC	CASSGVGLTQYF
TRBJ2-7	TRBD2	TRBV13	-	TGTGCCAGCAGCTTAATCTCTAGCGGGAGAGAGCAGTACTTC	CASSLISSGREQYF
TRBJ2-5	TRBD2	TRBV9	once	TGTGCCAGCAGCCCTGGACTAGCGGGGGGGTATTTAGAGACCCAGTACTTC	CASSPGLAGGYLETQYF
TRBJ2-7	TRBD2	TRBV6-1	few	TGTGCCACCAAAGCACTAGCGGGAGGCTACGAGCAGTACTTC	CATKALAGGYEQYF
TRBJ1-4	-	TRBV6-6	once	TGTGCCAGCAGTTACGGGATCGGGCAGAAGAATGAAAAACTGTTTTTT	CASSYGIGQKNEKLFF
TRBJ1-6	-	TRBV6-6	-	TGTGCCAGCAGTTACAGTGAGGGTTCACCCCTCCACTTT	CASSYSEGSPLHF
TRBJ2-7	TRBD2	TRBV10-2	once	TGCGCCAGCAGTTTGCTAGCGGGGACGTCAGGTGGCGAGCAGTACTTC	CASSLLAGTSGGEQYF
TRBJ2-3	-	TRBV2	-	TGTGCCAGCAGTGAAGGGCTACCTAGCACAGATACGCAGTATTTT	CASSEGLPSTDTQYF